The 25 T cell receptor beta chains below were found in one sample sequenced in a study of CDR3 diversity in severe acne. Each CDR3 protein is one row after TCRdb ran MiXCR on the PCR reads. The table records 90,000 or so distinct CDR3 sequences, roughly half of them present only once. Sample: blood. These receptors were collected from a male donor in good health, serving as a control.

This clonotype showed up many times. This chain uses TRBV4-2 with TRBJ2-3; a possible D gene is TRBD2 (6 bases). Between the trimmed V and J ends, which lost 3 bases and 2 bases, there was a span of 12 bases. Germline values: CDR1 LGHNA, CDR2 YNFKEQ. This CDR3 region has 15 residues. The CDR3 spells CASSQGTLFTDTQYF. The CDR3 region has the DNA TGTGCCAGCAGCCAGGGGACTCTTTTCACAGATACGCAGTATTTT.

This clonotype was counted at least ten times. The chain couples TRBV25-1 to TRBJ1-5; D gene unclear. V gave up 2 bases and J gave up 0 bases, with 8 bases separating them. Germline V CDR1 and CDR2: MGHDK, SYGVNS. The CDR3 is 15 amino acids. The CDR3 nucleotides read TGTGCCAGCAGTGAAGGCAGTTATAGCAATCAGCCCCAGCATTTT. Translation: CASSEGSYSNQPQHF.

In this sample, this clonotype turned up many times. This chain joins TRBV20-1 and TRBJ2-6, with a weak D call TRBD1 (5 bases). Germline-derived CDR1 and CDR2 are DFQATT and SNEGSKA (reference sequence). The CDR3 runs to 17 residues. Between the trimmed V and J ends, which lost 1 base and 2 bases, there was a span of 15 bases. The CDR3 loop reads CSARAQLQATGANVLTF. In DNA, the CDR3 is TGCAGTGCTAGAGCACAATTACAGGCGACTGGGGCCAACGTCCTGACTTTC.

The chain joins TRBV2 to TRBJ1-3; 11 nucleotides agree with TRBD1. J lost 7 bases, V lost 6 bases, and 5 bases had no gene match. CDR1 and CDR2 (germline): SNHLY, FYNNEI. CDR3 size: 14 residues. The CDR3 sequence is CASRGRDRGNTIYF. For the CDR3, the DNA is TGTGCCAGCAGGGGTCGGGACAGGGGGAACACCATATATTTT. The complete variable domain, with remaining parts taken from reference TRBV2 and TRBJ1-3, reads EPEVTQTPSHQVTQMGQEVILRCVPISNHLYFYWYRQILGQKVEFLVSFYNNEISEKSEIFDDQFSVERPDGSNFTLKIRSTKLEDSAMYFCASRGRDRGNTIYFGEGSWLTVV.

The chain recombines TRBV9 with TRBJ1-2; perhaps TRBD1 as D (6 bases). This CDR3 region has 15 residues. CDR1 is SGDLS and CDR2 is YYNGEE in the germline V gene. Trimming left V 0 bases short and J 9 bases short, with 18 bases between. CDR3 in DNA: TGTGCCAGCAGCGTAGAAACAGGGCCCTCGGGGAGCTACACCTTC. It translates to CASSVETGPSGSYTF.

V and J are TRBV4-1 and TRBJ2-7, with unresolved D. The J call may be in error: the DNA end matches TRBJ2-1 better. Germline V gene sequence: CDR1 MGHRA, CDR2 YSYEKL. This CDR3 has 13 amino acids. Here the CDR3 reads CASSYSFGDEQFF. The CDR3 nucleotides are TGCGCCAGCAGTTACTCGTTTGGCGATGAGCAGTTCTTC.

The CDR3 protein is CSATNGGPQHF. The DNA of the CDR3 is TGCAGTGCTACCAATGGAGGGCCCCAGCATTTT. The genes are TRBV20-1 and TRBJ1-5, with unresolved D. With 4 bases removed from V and 9 bases from J, the gap between germline ends came to 10 bases. The CDR3 runs to 11 residues. CDR1 DFQATT and CDR2 SNEGSKA come from the germline V gene (reference sequence).

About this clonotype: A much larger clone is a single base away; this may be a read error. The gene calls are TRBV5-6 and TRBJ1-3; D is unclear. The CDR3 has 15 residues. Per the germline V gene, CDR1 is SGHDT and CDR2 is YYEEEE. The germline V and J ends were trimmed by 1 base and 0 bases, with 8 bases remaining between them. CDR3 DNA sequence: TGTGCCAGCAGCTTGTTCACCGGCTCTGGAAACACCATATATTTT. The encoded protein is CASSLFTGSGNTIYF.

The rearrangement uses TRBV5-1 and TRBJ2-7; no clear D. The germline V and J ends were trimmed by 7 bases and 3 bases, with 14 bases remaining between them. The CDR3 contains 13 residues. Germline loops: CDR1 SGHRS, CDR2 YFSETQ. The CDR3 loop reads CASGQDTGYEQYF. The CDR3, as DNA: TGCGCCAGCGGCCAAGACACGGGCTACGAGCAGTACTTC.

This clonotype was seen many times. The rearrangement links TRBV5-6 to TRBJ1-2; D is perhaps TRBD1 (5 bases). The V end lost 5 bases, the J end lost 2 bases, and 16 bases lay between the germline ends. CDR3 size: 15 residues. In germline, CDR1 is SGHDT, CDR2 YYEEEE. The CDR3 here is CASSSGTGINYGYTF. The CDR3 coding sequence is TGTGCCAGCAGTTCCGGGACCGGGATAAACTATGGCTACACCTTC.

The CDR3 DNA sequence: TGCAGTGCCGTTGGGGGGAGCTCCTACGAGCAGTACTTC. Its protein product is CSAVGGSSYEQYF. The chain joins TRBV20-1 to TRBJ2-7; D might be TRBD2 (6 bases). This CDR3 region has 13 residues. Germline CDR1 is DFQATT and CDR2 is SNEGSKA (reference sequence). Trimming shortened V by 6 bases and J by 0 bases, and 12 bases separated the two germline ends.

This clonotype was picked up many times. The chain's CDR3 is CAISESGQEQYF. The CDR3 region has the DNA TGTGCCATCAGTGAGTCGGGACAGGAGCAGTACTTC. The chain uses TRBV10-3 and TRBJ2-7; 7 nucleotides line up with TRBD1. Germline V gene data show CDR1 as ENHRY and CDR2 as SYGVKD. The CDR3 covers 12 residues. V trimming: 0 bases; J trimming: 7 bases; junction bases outside the gene matches: 0.

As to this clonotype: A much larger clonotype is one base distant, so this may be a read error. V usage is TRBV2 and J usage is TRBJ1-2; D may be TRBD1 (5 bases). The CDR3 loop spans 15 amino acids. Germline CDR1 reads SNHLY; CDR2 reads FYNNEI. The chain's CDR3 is CVSMGTTGLYYGYTF. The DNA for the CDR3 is TGTGTCAGCATGGGGACTACGGGACTCTACTATGGCTACACCTTC. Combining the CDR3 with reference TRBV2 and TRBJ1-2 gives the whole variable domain EPEVTQTPSHQVTQMGQEVILRCVPISNHLYFYWYRQILGQKVEFLVSFYNNEISEKSEIFDDQFSVERPDGSNFTLKIRSTKLEDSAMYFCVSMGTTGLYYGYTFGSGTRLTVV.

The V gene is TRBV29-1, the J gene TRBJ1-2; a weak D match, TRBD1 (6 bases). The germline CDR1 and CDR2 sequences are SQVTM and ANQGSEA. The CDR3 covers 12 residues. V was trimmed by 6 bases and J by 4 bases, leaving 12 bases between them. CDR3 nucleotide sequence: TGCAGCGTGGGGGAGGACAGCTATGGCTACACCTTC. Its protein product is CSVGEDSYGYTF.

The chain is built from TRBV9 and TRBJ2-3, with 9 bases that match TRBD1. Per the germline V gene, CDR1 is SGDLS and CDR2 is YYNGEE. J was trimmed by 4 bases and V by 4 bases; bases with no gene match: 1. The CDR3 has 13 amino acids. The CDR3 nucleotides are TGTGCCAGCAGCCGACAGGGGGCAGATACGCAGTATTTT. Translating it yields CASSRQGADTQYF.

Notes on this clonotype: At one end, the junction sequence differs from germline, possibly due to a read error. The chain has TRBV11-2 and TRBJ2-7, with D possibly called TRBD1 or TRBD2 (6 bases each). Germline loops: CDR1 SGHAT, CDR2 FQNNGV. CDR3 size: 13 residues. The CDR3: CSSSLGGTYEQYF. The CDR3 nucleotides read TGTTCCAGCAGCTTAGGGGGGACCTACGAGCAGTACTTC. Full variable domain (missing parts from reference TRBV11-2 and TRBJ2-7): EAGVAQSPRYKIIEKRQSVAFWCNPISGHATLYWYQQILGQGPKLLIQFQNNGVVDDSQLPKDRFSAERLKGVDSTLKIQPAKLEDSAVYLCSSSLGGTYEQYFGPGTRLTVT.

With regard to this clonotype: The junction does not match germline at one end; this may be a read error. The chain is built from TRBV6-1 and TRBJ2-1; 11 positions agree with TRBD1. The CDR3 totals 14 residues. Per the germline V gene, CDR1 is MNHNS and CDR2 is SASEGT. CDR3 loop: CASSAGQGADEQSF. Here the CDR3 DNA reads TGTGCCAGCAGTGCCGGACAGGGGGCCGATGAGCAGTCCTTC.

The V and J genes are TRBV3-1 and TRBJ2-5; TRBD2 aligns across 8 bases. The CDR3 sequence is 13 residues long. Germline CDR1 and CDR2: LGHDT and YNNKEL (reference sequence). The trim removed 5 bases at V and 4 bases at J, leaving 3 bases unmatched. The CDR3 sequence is CASSVAGRETQYF. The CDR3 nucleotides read TGTGCCAGCAGCGTAGCGGGGAGAGAGACCCAGTACTTC.

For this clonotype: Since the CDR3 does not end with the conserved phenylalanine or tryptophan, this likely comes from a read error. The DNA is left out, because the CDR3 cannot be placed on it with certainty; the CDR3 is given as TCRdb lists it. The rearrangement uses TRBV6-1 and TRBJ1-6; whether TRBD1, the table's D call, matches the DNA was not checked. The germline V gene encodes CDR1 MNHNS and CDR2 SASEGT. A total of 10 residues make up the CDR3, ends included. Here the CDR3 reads CASSTGDGSY.

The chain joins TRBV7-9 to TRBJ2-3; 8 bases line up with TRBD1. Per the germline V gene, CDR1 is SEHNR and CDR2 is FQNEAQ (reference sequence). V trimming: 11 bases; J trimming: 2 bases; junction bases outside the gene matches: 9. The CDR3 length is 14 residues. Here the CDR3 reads CASVLTGATDTQYF. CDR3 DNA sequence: TGTGCCTCCGTCCTGACAGGGGCCACAGATACGCAGTATTTT.

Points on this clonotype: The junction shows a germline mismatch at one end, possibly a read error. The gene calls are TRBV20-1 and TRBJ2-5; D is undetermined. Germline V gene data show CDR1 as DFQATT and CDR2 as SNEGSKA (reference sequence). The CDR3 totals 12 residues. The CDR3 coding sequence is TGCAGTGCTAGGTTATTCCAAGGGACCCAGTACTTC. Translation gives CSARLFQGTQYF.

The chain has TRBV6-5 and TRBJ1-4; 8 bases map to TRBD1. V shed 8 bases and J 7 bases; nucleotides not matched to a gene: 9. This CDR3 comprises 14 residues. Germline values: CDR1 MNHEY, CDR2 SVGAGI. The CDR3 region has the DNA TGTGCCAGCGGACAGGGCTATGGGAGTGAAAAACTGTTTTTT. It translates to CASGQGYGSEKLFF.

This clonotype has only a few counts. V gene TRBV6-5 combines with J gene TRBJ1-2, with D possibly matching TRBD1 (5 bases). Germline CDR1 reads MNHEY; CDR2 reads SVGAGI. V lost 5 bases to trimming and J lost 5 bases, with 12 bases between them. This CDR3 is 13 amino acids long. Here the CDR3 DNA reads TGTGCCAGCAGTGGGATAGGGGAGTATGGCTACACCTTC. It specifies CASSGIGEYGYTF.

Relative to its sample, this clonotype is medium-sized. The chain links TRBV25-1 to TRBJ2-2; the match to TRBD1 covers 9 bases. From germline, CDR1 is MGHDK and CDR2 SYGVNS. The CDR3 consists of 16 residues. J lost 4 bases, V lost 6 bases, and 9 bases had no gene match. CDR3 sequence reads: CASRNGDRVFTGELFF. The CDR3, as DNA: TGTGCCAGCAGGAACGGGGACAGGGTTTTCACCGGGGAGCTGTTTTTT.

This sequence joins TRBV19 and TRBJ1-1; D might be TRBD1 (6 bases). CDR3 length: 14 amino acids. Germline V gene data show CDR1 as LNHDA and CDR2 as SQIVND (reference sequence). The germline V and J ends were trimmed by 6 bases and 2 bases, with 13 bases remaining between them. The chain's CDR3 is CASRSWDTNTEAFF. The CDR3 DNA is TGTGCCAGTAGGAGTTGGGACACTAACACTGAAGCTTTCTTT.